This T cell receptor beta chain was documented in a study of blood T cell repertoires in COVID-19. The overall study: COVID-19 samples from acute and convalescent phases originated in the United States, Italy and Spain. PBMCs, B-cell-depleted T cells, or T cells were the source of the cDNA or gDNA that made up the material.

Per the authors' pipeline: Reference gene primer amplification gave nucleated cell count estimates. Only in-frame clones appear in the TCRdb table, and some are missing; sequencing was by immunoSEQ multiplex PCR. The V and J calls and clone size are taken from that table; D and trimming were inferred from the DNA. The sample has roughly 39,000 clones, around 87% seen once; the top ten hold less than 25%. This clone came up a few times. The ends were cut back, 6 bases at V and 4 bases at J, with 12 bases in the middle. This CDR3 is 13 amino acids long. Per germline, CDR1 SGHDN and CDR2 FVKESK. The clonotype originates from a man aged 50-59 years with active or convalescent COVID-19. Sequenced sample: peripheral blood. The V gene is TRBV14, the J gene TRBJ1-2; maybe TRBD1 (5 bases). The DNA for the CDR3 is TGTGCCAGCAGATCCGGGGGGAGCTATGGCTACACCTTC. Residues: CASRSGGSYGYTF.